The source of this T cell receptor beta chain is a study of blood T cell repertoires in COVID-19. Study-level information: Sites across the United States, Italy and Spain contributed samples from acute and convalescent COVID-19.

Sequencing was performed with immunoSEQ multiplex PCR; in TCRdb, only in-frame clones are kept and a portion is missing. The top ten clones hold around 0.63% of a sample with about 160,000 clones, approximately 86% of them seen once. Germline-derived CDR1 and CDR2 are LNHDA and SQIVND (reference sequence). V was pared by 5 bases and J by 4 bases, with 8 bases between. This CDR3 has 12 residues. The genes are TRBV19 and TRBJ1-1; no reliable D call. The receptor's source is a man in his 60s with COVID-19, enrolled during active disease. Input material: peripheral blood. Written as DNA, the CDR3 is TGTGCCAGTAGTCCAGACATCACTGAAGCTTTCTTT. Translated: CASSPDITEAFF.